The T cell receptor (beta chain) under discussion was sequenced for a study of T cells in Graves' hyperthyroidism and ophthalmopathy. Study at large: Peripheral blood sampling occurred at initial diagnosis, before any treatment. Study-level points and caveats: Most clonotypes expanded in thyroid above 0.001 were likewise present in blood.

The source material, RNA transcripts, was used to amplify TCR beta CDR3 regions. First-round RT-PCR of the TCR CDR3 relied on the HTBI primer set. TCRdb reprocessed the multiplex PCR reads via MiXCR and lists one record per CDR3 protein. The sample records hundreds of thousands of distinct CDR3 sequences, just under 25% being singletons. There are many counts of this clonotype. The antigen is unknown. Recently diagnosed hyperthyroidism of less than 2 months' duration affected patients aged 18 to 65. Using about 10 ml of fresh peripheral blood, PBMCs were prepared. Germline lookup yields CDR1 KGHDR and CDR2 SFDVKD. The CDR3 runs to 16 residues. V shed 3 bases and J 6 bases; nucleotides not matched to a gene: 10.

Material: blood. The sequence was collected from a man aged 50-59 years with Graves' hyperthyroidism. This chain joins TRBV24-1 and TRBJ2-3; 8 nucleotides align to TRBD1. Here the CDR3 reads CATSDTLTGERDTQYF. As DNA, the CDR3 is TGTGCCACCAGTGATACTCTGACAGGGGAACGGGATACGCAGTATTTT.